This record looks at one T cell receptor beta chain sequence and its context. Its matching antigen is unknown. V lost 5 bases to trimming and J lost 0 bases, with 22 bases between them. This CDR3 region has 18 residues. The germline V gene encodes CDR1 MNHEY and CDR2 SMNVEV (reference sequence). General study results and limits: The larger cohort examined one V-J beta rearrangement, not whole repertoires. Tumor memory CD4+ T cell TCR gene usage was found to cluster with blood and lymph node memory CD4+ cells and with lymph node naive CD4+ cells.

CD25-based Treg depletion was applied to purified naive CD4+ T cells. Constant-region reverse primers amplified full-length variable regions, followed by semi-nested Nested Universal Primer A PCR. TCRdb re-derived calls from the 5' RACE reads in MiXCR, one entry per CDR3 protein. Here the sample spans roughly 8,500 distinct CDR3 sequences, around 28% being singletons. The chain combines TRBV27 with TRBJ1-2, with D perhaps matching TRBD1 (5 bases). Sequenced sample: naive CD4+ T cells sorted from a lymph node. Subset noted: naive CD4+ T cells, CD4+CD45RA+CD25-. The TCR comes from a female donor with breast cancer. The CDR3, as DNA: TGTGCCAGCAGTCCCTCCCCCGCCAGGGTTAAATCTAACTATGGCTACACCTTC. It codes for CASSPSPARVKSNYGYTF.